This T cell receptor (beta chain) was found in a study of T cell responses to AZD1222 COVID-19 vaccine (dated by TCRdb to the early 2020s). For the wider study: AZD1222 recipients given second doses at about 4 weeks or at about 12 weeks were pooled, since spike-specific TCR depth and breadth were not found to differ between the two schedules. A total of 233 trial participants underwent TCR sequencing, of whom roughly 210 had received two doses of AZD1222 and approximately 26 had received two doses of the MenACWY control vaccine. Trial participants were enrolled by age into subgroups of 18-55, 56-69 and 70-plus years, and around 140, 26 and 57 TCR-sequenced participants, respectively, were included in these subgroups. Results the study describes overall, beyond this receptor: After two AZD1222 doses, spike-specific TCR breadth and depth were significantly higher than at day 0 and than in MenACWY recipients. Conclusions about previously exposed vaccinees were limited because only six or seven AZD1222 recipients were SARS-CoV-2 seropositive at baseline. Reportedly, close to half of the unique spike-specific TCRs recognized epitopes lying outside the regions that are mutated in the B.1.351 and B.1.1.7 variants. No day 14 peak-response samples were available, so repertoires were characterized only after the peak T cell response. The whole spike protein was spanned by vaccine-associated CD4 TCRs, and dominant responses were seen in regions 160-218 and 743-854. The 56-69-year group was small, and its depth increase did not reach significance, likely because of low power. Participants were mostly white British and included more females than males, and it was suggested by the authors that clonal diversity may have been underestimated.

This clone was counted a few times. Its antigen specificity is not known. Base qualities are not at hand, and no much larger clone is one base apart. The CDR3 goes from the cysteine to the phenylalanine over 15 residues. Of all the DNA, just the CDR3 is kept, 45 bases in frame from base 1. CDR1 and CDR2 were assigned from the germline V gene as MGHRA and YSYEKL. V gives up 1 base and J gives up 1 base, and the segment between their germline ends measures 5 bases. The time point label, as the study defines it: baseline before first vaccination. Vaccinee samples came from UK trials COV001 and COV002, including a single-blind randomized controlled phase 2/3 trial of AZD1222 (ChAdOx1 nCoV-19) in healthy adults. For TCRbeta chain sequencing, PBMC samples from trial participants were taken at day 0 and at day 28 after the second dose. The CDR3 regions of human TCRbeta chains were analyzed by immunosequencing. From the authors' description of their analysis: Repertoire TCRs were matched against a reference library of SARS-CoV-2-specific TCRs generated with the MIRA antigen-specificity platform. Breadth was defined as the fraction of unique TCRs that were SARS-CoV-2-associated, and depth was defined as the fraction of total T cells that were SARS-CoV-2-associated. Using the MIRA data, each spike-specific TCR was assigned both to the spike region to which the TCR was reactive and to a CD4 or CD8 class. Log10-transformed breadth and depth values were compared by one-way ANOVA with Sidak's multiple comparisons tests. TCRdb took this table from immuneACCESS and kept in-frame rearrangements with V and J called. Such tables lack part of the clones; where checked against another copy, unresolved V genes explain under half of the gap, and the rest is unexplained. That table gives V, J and clone size, and the DNA gave D and trimming. In all, the sample holds 170,000 or so clones, and about nine tenths of those were seen once. About 1.4% of the sample rests with the top ten.

The receptor was derived from an adult in good health. This specimen consisted of peripheral blood, obtained on day 0 of AZD1222 vaccination. Recombination connected TRBV4-1 to TRBJ1-6, with the D gene not clear enough to name. The DNA reads TGCGCCAGCAGCCAAGGGGGTTCCTATAATTCACCCCTCCACTTT. Translation gives CASSQGGSYNSPLHF.